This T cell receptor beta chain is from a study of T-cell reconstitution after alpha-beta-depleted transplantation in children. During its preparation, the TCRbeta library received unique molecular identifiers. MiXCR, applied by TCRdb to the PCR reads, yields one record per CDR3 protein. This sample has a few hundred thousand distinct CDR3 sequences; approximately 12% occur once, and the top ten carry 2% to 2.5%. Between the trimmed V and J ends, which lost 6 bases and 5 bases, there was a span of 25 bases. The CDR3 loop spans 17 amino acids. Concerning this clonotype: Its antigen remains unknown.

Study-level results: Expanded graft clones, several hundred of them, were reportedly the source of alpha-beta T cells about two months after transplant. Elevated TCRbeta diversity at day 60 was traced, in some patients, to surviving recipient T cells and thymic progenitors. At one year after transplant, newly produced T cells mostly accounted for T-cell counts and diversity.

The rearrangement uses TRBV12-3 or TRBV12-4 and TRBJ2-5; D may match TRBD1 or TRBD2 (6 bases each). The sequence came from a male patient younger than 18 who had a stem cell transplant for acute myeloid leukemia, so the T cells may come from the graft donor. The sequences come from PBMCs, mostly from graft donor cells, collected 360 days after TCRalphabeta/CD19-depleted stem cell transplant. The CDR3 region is CASSRPLQGGLLETQYF. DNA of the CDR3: TGTGCCAGCAGCCGACCCCTACAGGGAGGCCTTCTTGAGACCCAGTACTTC.